This T cell receptor (beta chain) was sequenced during a study of CXCR3-negative and CXCR3-positive naive CD8 T cells. Study-level results: Memory cells diverged, while naive CXCR3-positive and CXCR3-negative cells had similar TRBV-TRBJ usage.

The germline V gene encodes CDR1 SGHTA and CDR2 FQGNSA. This CDR3 is 13 amino acids long. 5' RACE that incorporated UMI labels was used to prepare the TRB cDNA libraries. Following a re-call of the 5' RACE reads, TCRdb has one entry per CDR3 protein and lacks DNA. In total, the table holds around 140,000 distinct CDR3 sequences. As concerns this clonotype: What it recognizes is unknown.

The material sequenced was naive CXCR3- CD8+ T cells from blood. The subset: CD45RO-CCR7+CD27+CD95- naive CD8+ T cells lacking CXCR3 (TNR3-). The rearrangement uses TRBV7-2 and TRBJ2-1; with no DNA, the TCRdb D assignment of TRBD1 cannot be verified. This clonotype originated in a human donor in good health. Some clones in this sample may be carry-over from other donors' samples. The CDR3 sequence is CASRAGTHNEQFF.